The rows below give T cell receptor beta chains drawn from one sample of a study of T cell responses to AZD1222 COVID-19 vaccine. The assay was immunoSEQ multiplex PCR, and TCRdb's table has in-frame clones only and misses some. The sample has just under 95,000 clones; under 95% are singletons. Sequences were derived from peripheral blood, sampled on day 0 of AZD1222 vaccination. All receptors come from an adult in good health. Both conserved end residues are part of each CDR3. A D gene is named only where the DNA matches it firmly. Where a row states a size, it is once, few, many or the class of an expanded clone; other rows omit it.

cdr3_nt: TGTGCCAGCAGTTACGGAGTGGAATCGGGTCAGCCCCAGCATTTT
cdr3_aa: CASSYGVESGQPQHF
j_call: TRBJ1-5
d_call: NA
clone_size: NA
cdr3_length: 15
v_call: TRBV6-6

cdr3_nt: TGCGCCAGCAGCCAAGGTTGGGATTCTAGCTCGGGAGCTTTCTTT
cdr3_aa: CASSQGWDSSSGAFF
j_call: TRBJ1-1
d_call: NA
clone_size: NA
cdr3_length: 15
v_call: TRBV4-1

cdr3_nt: TGTGCCAGCTCGGGAGGAATCCAAGAGACCCAGTACTTC
cdr3_aa: CASSGGIQETQYF
j_call: TRBJ2-5
d_call: NA
clone_size: NA
cdr3_length: 13
v_call: TRBV18

cdr3_nt: TGTGCCAGCAGTTTAGTATTCACTCAGCCCCAGCATTTT
cdr3_aa: CASSLVFTQPQHF
j_call: TRBJ1-5
d_call: NA
clone_size: NA
cdr3_length: 13
v_call: TRBV27

cdr3_nt: TGTGCCAGCAGCAAAGGAAGGCAGAACCAAGAGACCCAGTACTTC
cdr3_aa: CASSKGRQNQETQYF
j_call: TRBJ2-5
d_call: NA
clone_size: NA
cdr3_length: 15
v_call: TRBV21-1

cdr3_nt: TGTGCCAGCAGTGAATGGTTGGGTAATTCACCCCTCCACTTT
cdr3_aa: CASSEWLGNSPLHF
j_call: TRBJ1-6
d_call: NA
clone_size: NA
cdr3_length: 14
v_call: TRBV25-1

cdr3_nt: TGTGCCAGCAAGGCAGGGATGGGGTTCTATGGCTACACCTTC
cdr3_aa: CASKAGMGFYGYTF
j_call: TRBJ1-2
d_call: NA
clone_size: NA
cdr3_length: 14
v_call: TRBV5-8

cdr3_nt: TGCGCCAGCAGCCAACCGGGACAGGGTGAAGAGACCCAGTACTTC
cdr3_aa: CASSQPGQGEETQYF
j_call: TRBJ2-5
d_call: TRBD1
clone_size: NA
cdr3_length: 15
v_call: TRBV4-3

cdr3_nt: TGCGCCAGCAGCCAAGATAAGACGGGGGGCTCCTACAATGAGCAGTTCTTC
cdr3_aa: CASSQDKTGGSYNEQFF
j_call: TRBJ2-1
d_call: TRBD2
clone_size: once
cdr3_length: 17
v_call: TRBV4-3

cdr3_nt: TGTGCCAGCTCAGGCTCTGGTGGCGCGGGTGTCGAGCAGTACTTC
cdr3_aa: CASSGSGGAGVEQYF
j_call: TRBJ2-7
d_call: NA
clone_size: NA
cdr3_length: 15
v_call: TRBV6-5

cdr3_nt: TGTGCCAGCAGCCAACCACAGGGGGCGGTCAACTATGGCTACACCTTC
cdr3_aa: CASSQPQGAVNYGYTF
j_call: TRBJ1-2
d_call: TRBD1
clone_size: NA
cdr3_length: 16
v_call: TRBV14

cdr3_nt: TGTGCCAGCAGTCCGACGAGGGGTACTGAAGCTTTCTTT
cdr3_aa: CASSPTRGTEAFF
j_call: TRBJ1-1
d_call: NA
clone_size: NA
cdr3_length: 13
v_call: TRBV6-5

cdr3_nt: TGTGCCAGCAGACCGACTAGCGGGGGGCGGGGCCCAGATACGCAGTATTTT
cdr3_aa: CASRPTSGGRGPDTQYF
j_call: TRBJ2-3
d_call: TRBD2
clone_size: NA
cdr3_length: 17
v_call: TRBV7-2

cdr3_nt: TGTGCCAGCAGCGTCCCCAGCACAGATACGCAGTATTTT
cdr3_aa: CASSVPSTDTQYF
j_call: TRBJ2-3
d_call: NA
clone_size: NA
cdr3_length: 13
v_call: TRBV9

cdr3_nt: TGTGCCAGCAGAAGGGCACAGGGAGTTTATGGCTACACCTTC
cdr3_aa: CASRRAQGVYGYTF
j_call: TRBJ1-2
d_call: NA
clone_size: NA
cdr3_length: 14
v_call: TRBV19

cdr3_nt: TGCGCCAGCAGCTCCAGGGCAGGGTTAATATCCTACAATGAGCAGTTCTTC
cdr3_aa: CASSSRAGLISYNEQFF
j_call: TRBJ2-1
d_call: NA
clone_size: NA
cdr3_length: 17
v_call: TRBV4-1

cdr3_nt: TGTGCCAGCAGCCAGGGACTTAGGTCGATAGAGACCCAGTACTTC
cdr3_aa: CASSQGLRSIETQYF
j_call: TRBJ2-5
d_call: NA
clone_size: NA
cdr3_length: 15
v_call: TRBV4-2

cdr3_nt: TGTGCCAGCAGCTTGAGGGGACAGGGAAGTCCCGGGGAGCTGTTTTTT
cdr3_aa: CASSLRGQGSPGELFF
j_call: TRBJ2-2
d_call: TRBD1
clone_size: NA
cdr3_length: 16
v_call: TRBV7-2

cdr3_nt: TGCGCCAGCAGACCCCTGCCAGGGACCCAAGAGACCCAGTACTTC
cdr3_aa: CASRPLPGTQETQYF
j_call: TRBJ2-5
d_call: NA
clone_size: NA
cdr3_length: 15
v_call: TRBV5-1

cdr3_nt: TGTGCCAGTAGGGCTCACAGGGGACGACAGCCCCAGCATTTT
cdr3_aa: CASRAHRGRQPQHF
j_call: TRBJ1-5
d_call: TRBD1
clone_size: NA
cdr3_length: 14
v_call: TRBV19

cdr3_nt: TGTGCCAGCAGCCGTAGGGGGACAGTTAATGAAAAACTGTTTTTT
cdr3_aa: CASSRRGTVNEKLFF
j_call: TRBJ1-4
d_call: TRBD1
clone_size: NA
cdr3_length: 15
v_call: TRBV9

cdr3_nt: TGTGCCAGCAGCTTCTGGAGCACAGATACGCAGTATTTT
cdr3_aa: CASSFWSTDTQYF
j_call: TRBJ2-3
d_call: NA
clone_size: NA
cdr3_length: 13
v_call: TRBV7-9

cdr3_nt: TGTGCCAGCAACGGACAGGGGCCCAATCAGCCCCAGCATTTT
cdr3_aa: CASNGQGPNQPQHF
j_call: TRBJ1-5
d_call: TRBD1
clone_size: NA
cdr3_length: 14
v_call: TRBV2

cdr3_nt: TGTGCCAGCTCACAGGGGGCAGACGATGAAAAACTGTTTTTT
cdr3_aa: CASSQGADDEKLFF
j_call: TRBJ1-4
d_call: TRBD1
clone_size: NA
cdr3_length: 14
v_call: TRBV18

cdr3_nt: TGCAGTGCCCACGGGGACTATGGCTACACCTTC
cdr3_aa: CSAHGDYGYTF
j_call: TRBJ1-2
d_call: NA
clone_size: NA
cdr3_length: 11
v_call: TRBV20-1

cdr3_nt: TGTGCCAGCAGTTTAGCGGGGGGGCGCTACGAGCAGTACTTC
cdr3_aa: CASSLAGGRYEQYF
j_call: TRBJ2-7
d_call: TRBD2
clone_size: NA
cdr3_length: 14
v_call: TRBV27

cdr3_nt: TGTGCCAGCAGTGTAGACAGTCGGAATTCACCCCTCCACTTT
cdr3_aa: CASSVDSRNSPLHF
j_call: TRBJ1-6
d_call: NA
clone_size: once
cdr3_length: 14
v_call: TRBV2